Listed below are T cell receptor beta chains from one sample, sequenced in a study of blood T cell repertoires in COVID-19. TCRdb's table, derived via immunoSEQ multiplex PCR, lists solely in-frame clones and lacks some. Of hundreds of thousands of clones listed, more than 70% are singletons. Sample: peripheral blood. These TCRs come from a woman of 80 years or more with acute or convalescent COVID-19. The CDR3 runs from the conserved cysteine through the conserved F or W. D genes are given only for firm matches. The size entry is marked missing in some rows and otherwise reads once, few, many or a size class.

d_call | clone_size | j_call | v_call | cdr3_aa | cdr3_nt
. | . | TRBJ2-7 | TRBV19 | CASSMGTFYEQYF | TGTGCCAGTAGTATGGGGACTTTCTACGAGCAGTACTTC
. | . | TRBJ2-5 | TRBV2 | CASSEAPQVAQYF | TGTGCCAGCAGTGAAGCCCCTCAGGTGGCCCAGTACTTC
TRBD1 | . | TRBJ2-7 | TRBV2 | CASSEVLGQGGEQYF | TGTGCCAGCAGTGAAGTTTTGGGACAGGGTGGGGAGCAGTACTTC
. | . | TRBJ1-1 | TRBV28 | CASSPRGGNTEAFF | TGTGCCAGCAGTCCTCGCGGGGGGAATACTGAAGCTTTCTTT
TRBD1 | . | TRBJ1-6 | TRBV3-1/TRBV3-2 | CASSPGGTGSASPLHF | TGTGCCAGCAGCCCAGGGGGGACAGGGTCTGCTTCACCCCTCCACTTT
. | . | TRBJ1-5 | TRBV7-5 | CARSPPSDRGTQPQHF | TGTGCCAGAAGCCCACCATCGGACAGGGGAACTCAGCCCCAGCATTTT
. | once | TRBJ1-5 | TRBV28 | CASSGFRQGNLRNQPQHF | TGTGCCAGCAGTGGATTCCGGCAGGGAAATCTGCGAAATCAGCCCCAGCATTTT
. | . | TRBJ2-1 | TRBV7-2 | CASSSRQKKLEQFF | TGTGCCAGCAGCTCGCGACAGAAGAAATTGGAGCAGTTCTTC
TRBD1 | . | TRBJ1-2 | TRBV4-1 | CASSQEGTGGFYGYTF | TGCGCCAGCAGCCAAGAAGGGACAGGGGGTTTTTATGGCTACACCTTC
. | . | TRBJ1-2 | TRBV6-5 | CASRWAYGYTF | TGTGCCAGCAGGTGGGCCTATGGCTACACCTTC
. | . | TRBJ2-7 | TRBV5-1 | CASSPRRSEAYEQYF | TGCGCCAGCAGCCCCAGGCGTAGCGAGGCCTACGAGCAGTACTTC
. | . | TRBJ1-2 | TRBV7-9 | CASSSGGYGYTF | TGTGCCAGCAGCTCGGGAGGGTATGGCTACACCTTC
. | . | TRBJ1-2 | TRBV7-9 | CASSLDSLGHRLLGYTF | TGTGCCAGCAGCTTAGACAGCCTCGGACACCGACTGCTTGGCTACACCTTC
TRBD1 | . | TRBJ1-1 | TRBV5-6 | CASSLGGGGSVYTEAFF | TGTGCCAGCAGCTTAGGAGGGGGCGGTTCGGTTTACACTGAAGCTTTCTTT
TRBD2 | . | TRBJ2-3 | TRBV29-1 | CSVLGLTSTDTQYF | TGCAGCGTCCTGGGACTAACTAGCACAGATACGCAGTATTTT
TRBD2 | . | TRBJ2-3 | TRBV6-6 | CASSRNSGAITDTQYF | TGTGCCAGCAGCCGGAATAGCGGGGCGATCACAGATACGCAGTATTTT
TRBD2 | . | TRBJ2-1 | TRBV11-1 | CASSLATSGDNEQFF | TGTGCCAGCAGCTTAGCTACTAGCGGGGACAATGAGCAGTTCTTC
TRBD1 | . | TRBJ1-1 | TRBV28 | CASTTPTGRSMNTEAFF | TGTGCCAGCACTACCCCGACAGGGCGAAGTATGAACACTGAAGCTTTCTTT
TRBD1 | once | TRBJ2-7 | TRBV5-1 | CASSPGQVSHYEQYF | TGCGCCAGCAGCCCGGGACAGGTATCCCATTACGAGCAGTACTTC
TRBD2 | once | TRBJ2-5 | TRBV20-1 | CSASRPGLAQETQYF | TGCAGTGCTAGTCGCCCTGGACTAGCACAAGAGACCCAGTACTTC
TRBD1 | . | TRBJ1-4 | TRBV11-3 | CASSLGTVGSEKLFF | TGTGCCAGCAGCCTCGGGACAGTAGGTAGTGAAAAACTGTTTTTT
TRBD2 | . | TRBJ2-1 | TRBV11-2 | CASTLAGAYNEQFF | TGTGCCAGCACTCTAGCGGGGGCCTACAATGAGCAGTTCTTC
TRBD1 | . | TRBJ2-2 | TRBV11-3 | CASSLGTGVSGELFF | TGTGCCAGCAGCTTAGGGACAGGGGTTTCCGGGGAGCTGTTTTTT
TRBD1 | . | TRBJ2-2 | TRBV30 | CAYDRGRGGELFF | TGTGCCTACGACAGGGGGCGAGGCGGGGAGCTGTTTTTT
. | . | TRBJ1-1 | TRBV5-6 | CASSPYGGSNTEAFF | TGTGCCAGCAGCCCTTATGGCGGTTCCAACACTGAAGCTTTCTTT
. | . | TRBJ2-7 | TRBV7-3 | CASSLTSGSYEQYF | TGTGCCAGCAGCTTAACTAGCGGATCCTACGAGCAGTACTTC
. | . | TRBJ2-2 | TRBV6-4 | CASSDSGRGTGELFF | TGTGCCAGCAGTGACTCCGGCCGGGGCACCGGGGAGCTGTTTTTT
TRBD1 | . | TRBJ1-6 | TRBV19 | CASSSTGGQGYSPLHF | TGTGCCAGTAGTTCAACTGGGGGACAGGGGTATTCACCCCTCCACTTT
. | . | TRBJ1-2 | TRBV3-1/TRBV3-2 | CASSQEGENRYGYTF | TGTGCCAGCAGCCAAGAAGGGGAAAACCGCTATGGCTACACCTTC